This TCR beta chain originates from a study of blood T cells in healthy people across ages. Primed by a sample-barcoded 5' primer and a J-beta primer mix, a second PCR proceeded for roughly 6 to 12 cycles. From the 5' RACE reads, TCRdb called clonotypes with MiXCR, one entry per CDR3 protein. The sample contains roughly 1.5 million distinct CDR3 sequences, under 55% of which appear only once. The CDR3 runs to 16 residues. Germline V lookup: CDR1 SNHLY, CDR2 FYNNEI. V trimming: 4 bases; J trimming: 6 bases; junction bases outside the gene matches: 7. The sequence derives from a young woman in good health. Specimen: blood. The genes are TRBV2 and TRBJ1-6, with 9 bases identical to TRBD1. DNA of the CDR3: TGTGCCAGCAGTGGGGACAGGGATGTCTTTAATTCACCCCTCCACTTT. Protein product: CASSGDRDVFNSPLHF.